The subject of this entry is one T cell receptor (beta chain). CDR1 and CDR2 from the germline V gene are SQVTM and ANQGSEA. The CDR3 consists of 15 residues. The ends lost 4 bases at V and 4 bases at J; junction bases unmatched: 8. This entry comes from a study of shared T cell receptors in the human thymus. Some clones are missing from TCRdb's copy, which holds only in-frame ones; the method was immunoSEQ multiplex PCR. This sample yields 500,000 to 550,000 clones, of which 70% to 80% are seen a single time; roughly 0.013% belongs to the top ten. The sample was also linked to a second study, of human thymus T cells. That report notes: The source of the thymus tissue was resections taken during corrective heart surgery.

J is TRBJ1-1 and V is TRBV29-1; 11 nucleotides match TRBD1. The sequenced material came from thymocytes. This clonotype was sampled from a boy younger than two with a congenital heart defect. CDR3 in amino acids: CSVVGPGTGGTEAFF. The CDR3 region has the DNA TGCAGCGTTGTAGGCCCCGGGACAGGGGGCACTGAAGCTTTCTTT.